Included here is one TCR beta chain sequence, with context. Its antigen is unknown. Only patients with spare fresh-frozen tumor and over two years of follow-up were included. All glioblastoma patients lacked an isocitrate dehydrogenase mutation. The data belong to a study of glioma-infiltrating T cells after dendritic cell vaccination. General observations from the study: The cohort had few patients with full blood and tumor sets.

Amplification used 60 V beta primers and 13 J beta primers. Here immunoSEQ multiplex PCR was the method, and the copy in TCRdb shows in-frame clones only, minus some. The sample holds over 90,000 clones, 85% to 90% seen once. V was cut by 3 bases and J by 6 bases, with 10 bases left in between. The CDR3 runs to 12 residues. Germline V gene sequence: CDR1 SGHDT, CDR2 YYEEEE. This TCR came from a human donor with glioblastoma. The J gene is TRBJ2-7, the V gene TRBV5-6, with D perhaps TRBD2 (6 bases). The specimen comprised blood, sampled before dendritic cell vaccination. CDR3 nucleotides: TGTGCCAGCAGCTGGGACTCTCTCGAGCAGTACTTC. Its protein product is CASSWDSLEQYF.